This T cell receptor beta chain derives from a study of blood T cell repertoires in COVID-19 (TCRdb year 2020). Background on the whole study: Collaborator samples came from the United States, Italy and Spain and covered acute and convalescent phases of COVID-19. Samples were obtained from the ongoing ImmuneRACE study (first 160 participants) and from about 1,300 subjects provided by 6 global collaborators. A de-identified subject ID, COVID-19 status, age in years and sex were almost always included in the sample metadata. The material from the prospective study consisted of cDNA or gDNA derived from T cells, B-cell-depleted T cells, or PBMCs. Where available, HLA class I and class II types were taken from metadata supplied by the sample provider and were not determined by assay-based typing. The dataset comprised deeply sampled blood TCRbeta repertoires from subjects exposed to, actively infected with, or recovered from COVID-19. The repertoires were released in a freely available public database meant as a resource for research on the immune response to SARS-CoV-2. Broad study findings and their caveats: The quantity of clinical and demographic metadata differed by source and by participant and was supplied without curation.

One collaborating source in Seattle enrolled patients while the patients were actively infected and followed the patients over time throughout the course of disease. The collaborating institutions used their own protocols to collect whole blood in K2EDTA tubes. For TCRbeta analysis, collaborators shipped samples in one of three forms: frozen whole blood, isolated PBMCs, or DNA extracted from either of those sample types. TCRbeta CDR3 regions were amplified from genomic DNA using the immunoSEQ Assay, a bias-controlled multiplex PCR. The source study handled its data this way. The number of nucleated cells in each sample was estimated by amplification of reference gene primers within the assay. Sequence reads were collapsed and filtered to measure the absolute abundance of every unique TCRbeta CDR3 rearrangement. For each sample, productive Simpson clonality was calculated as the square root of Simpson's diversity index across productive rearrangements. TCRdb's version of the immuneACCESS table is confined to in-frame rearrangements and falls short of the full clone set. An unresolved V gene accounts for under half of the shortfall where checked; the remainder is of unknown origin. V and J calls and clone size come straight from that table; D and trimming were deduced from the DNA. This sample comprises over 250,000 clones, roughly nine tenths of them detected only once. 2.2% of the sample lies in the top ten.

The CDR3, cysteine through phenylalanine, is 18 amino acids long. Just CDR3 DNA is preserved here, 54 bases in frame from base 1. According to the germline V gene, CDR1 reads MNHEY and CDR2 reads SVGEGT. The germline V and J ends show losses of 0 bases and 0 bases respectively, and no gene match explains 7 bases of the junction. As for this clone: It lacks a known antigen. Base qualities are missing; no much larger clone stands one base away.

Sequencing used peripheral blood. The sequence derives from a woman under 40 with COVID-19, enrolled during active disease. This chain is built from TRBV6-2 or TRBV6-3 and TRBJ2-1, with 8 bases aligning to TRBD2. For the CDR3, the sequence is CASSYSSLAGSSYNEQFF. The DNA sequence reads TGTGCCAGCAGTTACTCGAGTCTAGCGGGCAGCTCCTACAATGAGCAGTTCTTC.